A single sample gave rise to the 16 T cell receptor beta chains below, sequenced in a study of cytomegalovirus exposure and HLA in healthy donors. PCR primers comprised 60 Vbeta and 13 Jbeta primers. Repertoires were generated with immunoSEQ multiplex PCR, while TCRdb's copy carries only in-frame clones and drops some. This sample contains 130,000 to 150,000 clones. Material: PBMCs. All receptors come from a man between 40 and 49 years old in good health and CMV-seronegative.

The V and J genes are TRBV19 and TRBJ1-2; D unclear. V lost 4 bases and J 3 bases, leaving 12 bases between the germline ends. Germline CDR1 reads LNHDA; CDR2 reads SQIVND (reference sequence). This CDR3 spans 14 amino acids. The DNA for the CDR3 is TGTGCCAGTAGTAGTCCCCCGGTGGACTATGGCTACACCTTC. Protein product: CASSSPPVDYGYTF.

The J gene is TRBJ2-3, the V gene TRBV6-6; D unclear. Germline-derived CDR1 and CDR2 are MNHNY and SVGAGI (reference sequence). V shed 2 bases and J shed 6 bases, with 6 bases lying between them. The CDR3 consists of 12 residues. CDR3 region: CASSYGIDTQYF. The CDR3, as DNA: TGTGCCAGCAGTTACGGCATTGATACGCAGTATTTT.

This chain connects TRBV5-6 to TRBJ2-1; 9 positions match TRBD2. Germline V gene lookup returns CDR1 SGHDT and CDR2 YYEEEE. Trimming took 3 bases from V and 4 from J; bases not matched to a gene: 11. There are 17 residues in the CDR3. The CDR3 DNA reads TGTGCCAGCAGCTCAAGACCCGCGGGGGGGCCTTACAATGAGCAGTTCTTC. As protein: CASSSRPAGGPYNEQFF.

J is TRBJ2-5 and V is TRBV5-4; D might be TRBD1 (5 bases). TRBJ2-7 explains the end of the DNA better; the J call may be wrong. This CDR3 is 14 amino acids long. Germline CDR1 SGHNT, CDR2 YYREEE (reference sequence). This CDR3 reads CASSPDTRLVEQYF. The CDR3 DNA is TGTGCCAGCAGCCCGGACACCCGTCTAGTCGAGCAGTACTTC.

The rearrangement links TRBV7-9 to TRBJ1-1, with D possibly matching TRBD1 (5 bases). Germline V gene data show CDR1 as SEHNR and CDR2 as FQNEAQ (reference sequence). V was pared by 4 bases and J by 0 bases, with 12 bases between. This CDR3 is 15 amino acids long. In nucleotides, the CDR3 is TGTGCCAGCAGCTCCTGGGGCGGCATGAACACTGAAGCTTTCTTT. The encoded protein is CASSSWGGMNTEAFF.

The gene calls are TRBV9 and TRBJ2-1, with 8 bases fitting TRBD2. CDR1 and CDR2 from the germline V gene are SGDLS and YYNGEE. J lost 5 bases, V lost 0 bases, and 4 bases had no gene match. The CDR3 runs to 15 residues. The CDR3 DNA sequence: TGTGCCAGCAGCGTAGACGGGGGGGCCAACAATGAGCAGTTCTTC. Its translation: CASSVDGGANNEQFF.

The gene calls are TRBV7-9 and TRBJ1-3, with D perhaps TRBD1 (5 bases). This CDR3 has 16 residues. Looked up from germline, CDR1 is SEHNR and CDR2 is FQNEAQ (reference sequence). V was pared by 5 bases and J by 4 bases, with 18 bases between. The CDR3, as DNA: TGTGCCAGCAGCCTCACAGGAGTGAGGTCCGGAAACACCATATATTTT. The encoded protein is CASSLTGVRSGNTIYF.

The chain carries TRBV6-5 and TRBJ1-1; possibly TRBD1 for D (6 bases). With 5 bases removed from V and 3 bases from J, the gap between germline ends came to 7 bases. The CDR3 sequence is 12 residues long. Germline CDR1 reads MNHEY; CDR2 reads SVGAGI. CDR3 DNA: TGTGCCAGCAGTCACAGGGACACTGAAGCTTTCTTT. This gives the protein CASSHRDTEAFF.

The chain recombines TRBV6-1 with TRBJ1-6; 8 bases are shared with TRBD1. V lost 2 bases to trimming and J lost 12 bases; unmatched junction nucleotides: 6. From germline, CDR1 is MNHNS and CDR2 SASEGT. This CDR3 has 14 residues. CDR3 in DNA: TGTGCCAGCAGTGAATCTGGACAGGGATTACCCCTCCACTTT. It encodes CASSESGQGLPLHF.

CDR3 DNA sequence: TGTGCCAGCAGCTCGGCGCAGGGGGTCAATGAGCAGTTCTTC. This gives the protein CASSSAQGVNEQFF. This rearrangement joins TRBV5-6 to TRBJ2-1; 7 bases are shared with TRBD1. Trimming cost V 3 bases and J 6 bases; bases outside gene matches: 6. Germline CDR1 and CDR2: SGHDT and YYEEEE. This CDR3 comprises 14 residues.

The chain employs TRBV5-4 and TRBJ2-7, with a possible D match to TRBD1 (6 bases). Deletions cut 0 bases from V and 6 bases from J, with 10 bases between. Germline CDR1 is SGHNT and CDR2 is YYREEE (reference sequence). This CDR3 region has 13 residues. CDR3 nucleotides: TGTGCCAGCAGCTTGGGGACAGAGGGCGAGCAGTACTTC. This codes for CASSLGTEGEQYF.

The gene calls are TRBV5-8 and TRBJ2-3; unclear D gene. Per germline, CDR1 SGHTS and CDR2 YDEGEE. V was pared by 1 base and J by 0 bases, with 9 bases between. The CDR3 is 15 amino acids. The CDR3 sequence: CASSLKLLSTDTQYF. CDR3 nucleotides: TGTGCCAGCAGCTTGAAGTTACTCAGCACAGATACGCAGTATTTT.

This chain connects TRBV10-2 to TRBJ1-1; 7 positions match TRBD1. After removal of 3 bases from V and 6 bases from J, the junction contained 7 bases not matched to a gene. Germline CDR1 is WSHSY and CDR2 is SAAADI. This CDR3 contains 14 residues. The CDR3 spells CASSERGLTAEAFF. The CDR3 DNA is TGCGCCAGCAGTGAAAGGGGGCTAACGGCTGAAGCTTTCTTT.

The gene calls are TRBV19 and TRBJ2-7, with 7 positions matching TRBD2. Germline CDR1 reads LNHDA; CDR2 reads SQIVND (reference sequence). There are 13 residues in the CDR3. Unmatched junction bases numbered 4, after V lost 6 bases and J lost 2 bases. The CDR3 bases are TGTGCCAGTAGCCGGGGACTACCCTACGAGCAGTACTTC. Translating gives CASSRGLPYEQYF.

The J gene is TRBJ2-5, the V gene TRBV6-1; perhaps TRBD1 as D (7 bases). The V and J ends lost 10 bases and 2 bases respectively, with 17 bases between them. This CDR3 has 14 residues. Looked up from germline, CDR1 is MNHNS and CDR2 is SASEGT. CDR3 residues: CATSTTGRQETQYF. In nucleotides, the CDR3 is TGTGCCACTTCAACGACAGGGAGGCAAGAGACCCAGTACTTC.

The rearrangement uses TRBV6-1 and TRBJ2-5; 9 nucleotides line up with TRBD2. CDR1 is MNHNS, CDR2 SASEGT, per germline. Trimming removed 4 bases from V and 4 bases from J; junction bases left unmatched: 13. This CDR3 contains 17 residues. CDR3 residues: CASSGGPAGGLGETQYF. In DNA, the CDR3 is TGTGCCAGCAGTGGGGGTCCAGCGGGGGGTCTTGGAGAGACCCAGTACTTC.